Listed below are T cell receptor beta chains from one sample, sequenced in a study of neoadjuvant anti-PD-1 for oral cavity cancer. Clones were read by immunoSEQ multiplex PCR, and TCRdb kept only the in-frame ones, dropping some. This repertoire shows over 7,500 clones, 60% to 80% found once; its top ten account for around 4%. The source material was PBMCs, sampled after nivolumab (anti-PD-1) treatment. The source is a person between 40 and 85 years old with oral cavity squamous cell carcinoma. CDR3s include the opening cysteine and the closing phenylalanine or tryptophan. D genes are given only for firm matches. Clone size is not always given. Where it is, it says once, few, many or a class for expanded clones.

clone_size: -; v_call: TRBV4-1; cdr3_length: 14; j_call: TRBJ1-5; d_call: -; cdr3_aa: CASSQGGGGQPQHF; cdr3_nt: TGCGCCAGCAGCCAAGGGGGAGGGGGTCAGCCCCAGCATTTT
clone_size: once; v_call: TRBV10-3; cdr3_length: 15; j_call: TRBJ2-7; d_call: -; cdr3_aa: CAISESGRTAYEQYF; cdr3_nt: TGTGCCATCAGTGAGTCGGGGAGAACGGCCTACGAGCAGTACTTC
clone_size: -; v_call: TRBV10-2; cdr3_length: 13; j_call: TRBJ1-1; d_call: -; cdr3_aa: CASGAGVNTEAFF; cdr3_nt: TGCGCCAGCGGAGCGGGAGTGAACACTGAAGCTTTCTTT
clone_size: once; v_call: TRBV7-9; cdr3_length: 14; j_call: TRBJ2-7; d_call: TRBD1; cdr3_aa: CASSLGQVPYEQYF; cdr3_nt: TGTGCCAGCAGCCTCGGACAGGTACCCTACGAGCAGTACTTC
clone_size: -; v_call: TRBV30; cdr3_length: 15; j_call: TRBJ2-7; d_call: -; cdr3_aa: CAWTFAGLTSYEQYF; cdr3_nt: TGTGCCTGGACTTTCGCCGGACTGACCTCCTACGAGCAGTACTTC
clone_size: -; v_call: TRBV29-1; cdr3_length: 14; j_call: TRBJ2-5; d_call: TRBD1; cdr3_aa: CSARQGARMETQYF; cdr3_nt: TGCAGCGCTCGACAGGGGGCGCGTATGGAGACCCAGTACTTC
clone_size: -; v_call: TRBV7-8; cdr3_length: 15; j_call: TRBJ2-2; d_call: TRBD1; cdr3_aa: CASSSGQGGTGELFF; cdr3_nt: TGTGCCAGCAGCTCGGGACAGGGGGGGACCGGGGAGCTGTTTTTT
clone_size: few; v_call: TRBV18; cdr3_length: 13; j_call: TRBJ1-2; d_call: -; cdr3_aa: CASSPQGPNGYTF; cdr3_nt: TGTGCCAGCTCACCGCAGGGGCCGAATGGCTACACCTTC
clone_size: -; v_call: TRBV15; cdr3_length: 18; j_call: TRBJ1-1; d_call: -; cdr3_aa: CATSRDPRILQGNTEAFF; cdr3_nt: TGTGCCACCAGCAGAGATCCCAGAATATTACAGGGCAACACTGAAGCTTTCTTT
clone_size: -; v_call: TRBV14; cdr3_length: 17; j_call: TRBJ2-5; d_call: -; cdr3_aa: CASSLRDVMGTQETQYF; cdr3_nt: TGTGCCAGCAGCCTACGCGATGTGATGGGTACTCAAGAGACCCAGTACTTC
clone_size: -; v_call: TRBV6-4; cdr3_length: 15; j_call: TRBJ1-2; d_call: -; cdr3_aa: CASSDSDAGETGYTF; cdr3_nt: TGTGCCAGCAGTGACTCGGACGCAGGGGAAACTGGCTACACCTTC
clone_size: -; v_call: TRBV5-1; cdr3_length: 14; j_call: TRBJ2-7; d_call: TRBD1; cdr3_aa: CASSGGTGNYEQYF; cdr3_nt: TGCGCCAGCAGCGGAGGGACAGGGAACTACGAGCAGTACTTC
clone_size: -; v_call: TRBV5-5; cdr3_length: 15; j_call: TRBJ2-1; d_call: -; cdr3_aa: CASSLSPSYDNEQFF; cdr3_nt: TGTGCCAGCAGCCTATCGCCCTCTTATGACAATGAGCAGTTCTTC
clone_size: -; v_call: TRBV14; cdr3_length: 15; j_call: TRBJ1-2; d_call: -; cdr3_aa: CASSQGWDALGGYTF; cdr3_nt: TGTGCCAGCAGCCAAGGATGGGATGCTTTGGGCGGCTACACCTTC
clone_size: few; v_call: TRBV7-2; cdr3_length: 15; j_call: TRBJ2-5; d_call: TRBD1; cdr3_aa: CASSLAGTGSETQYF; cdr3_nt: TGTGCCAGCAGCTTAGCGGGGACAGGGTCAGAGACCCAGTACTTC
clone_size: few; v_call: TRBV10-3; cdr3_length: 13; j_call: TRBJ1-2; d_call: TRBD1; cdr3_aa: CAISEDRGRGYTF; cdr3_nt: TGTGCCATCAGCGAGGACAGGGGTAGAGGCTACACCTTC
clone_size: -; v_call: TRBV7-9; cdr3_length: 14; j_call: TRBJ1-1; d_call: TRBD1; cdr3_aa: CASSSLGQAEEAFF; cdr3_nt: TGTGCCAGCAGCTCCTTAGGACAGGCCGAGGAAGCTTTCTTT
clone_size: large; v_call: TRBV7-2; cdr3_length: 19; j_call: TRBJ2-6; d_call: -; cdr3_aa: CASSFRWRERPSGANVLTF; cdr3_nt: TGTGCCAGCAGCTTTAGGTGGAGGGAGCGGCCCTCTGGGGCCAACGTCCTGACTTTC
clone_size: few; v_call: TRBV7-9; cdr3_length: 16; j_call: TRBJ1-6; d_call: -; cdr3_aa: CASSPFLEGTNSPLHF; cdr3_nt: TGTGCCAGCAGCCCCTTTCTAGAAGGTACCAATTCACCCCTCCACTTT
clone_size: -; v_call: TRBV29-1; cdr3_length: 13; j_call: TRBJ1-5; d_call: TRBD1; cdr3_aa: CSAETGSGQPQHF; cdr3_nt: TGCAGCGCCGAGACAGGGTCCGGACAGCCCCAGCATTTT
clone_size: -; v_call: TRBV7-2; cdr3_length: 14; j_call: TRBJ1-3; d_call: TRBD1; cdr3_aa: CASSSQGSGNTIYF; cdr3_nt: TGTGCCAGCAGCTCACAGGGGTCTGGAAACACCATATATTTT
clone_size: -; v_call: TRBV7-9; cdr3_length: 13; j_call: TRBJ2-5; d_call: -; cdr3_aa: CASSLAGGAAQYF; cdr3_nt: TGTGCCAGCAGCTTAGCTGGCGGTGCGGCCCAGTACTTC
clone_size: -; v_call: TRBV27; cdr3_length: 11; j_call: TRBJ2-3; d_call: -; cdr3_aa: CASSFGDTQYF; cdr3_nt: TGTGCCAGCAGTTTTGGGGATACGCAGTATTTT
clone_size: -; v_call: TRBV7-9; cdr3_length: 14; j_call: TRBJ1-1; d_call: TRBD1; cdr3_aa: CASSSDRGRTEAFF; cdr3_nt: TGTGCCAGCAGCTCCGACAGGGGACGCACTGAAGCTTTCTTT
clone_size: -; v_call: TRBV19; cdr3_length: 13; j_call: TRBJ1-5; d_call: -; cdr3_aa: CASRRQFNQPQHF; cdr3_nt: TGTGCCAGTAGACGACAGTTCAATCAGCCCCAGCATTTT
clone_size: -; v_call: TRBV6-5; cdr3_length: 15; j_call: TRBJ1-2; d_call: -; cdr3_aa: CASITGAGGTGGYTF; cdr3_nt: TGTGCCAGCATTACTGGGGCAGGAGGCACGGGTGGCTACACCTTC
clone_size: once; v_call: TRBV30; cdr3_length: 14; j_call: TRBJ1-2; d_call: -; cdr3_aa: CAWSPLGQAHGYTF; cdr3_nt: TGTGCCTGGAGCCCTCTGGGCCAGGCCCATGGCTACACCTTC
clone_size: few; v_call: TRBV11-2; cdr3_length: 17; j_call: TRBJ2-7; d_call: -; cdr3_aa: CASSLRGGSLSSYEQYF; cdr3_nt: TGTGCCAGCAGCCTAAGGGGTGGTAGCCTGAGCTCCTACGAGCAGTACTTC
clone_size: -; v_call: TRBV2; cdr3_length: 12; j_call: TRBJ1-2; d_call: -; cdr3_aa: CASRRDTYGYTF; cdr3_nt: TGTGCCAGCAGGAGGGACACCTATGGCTACACCTTC